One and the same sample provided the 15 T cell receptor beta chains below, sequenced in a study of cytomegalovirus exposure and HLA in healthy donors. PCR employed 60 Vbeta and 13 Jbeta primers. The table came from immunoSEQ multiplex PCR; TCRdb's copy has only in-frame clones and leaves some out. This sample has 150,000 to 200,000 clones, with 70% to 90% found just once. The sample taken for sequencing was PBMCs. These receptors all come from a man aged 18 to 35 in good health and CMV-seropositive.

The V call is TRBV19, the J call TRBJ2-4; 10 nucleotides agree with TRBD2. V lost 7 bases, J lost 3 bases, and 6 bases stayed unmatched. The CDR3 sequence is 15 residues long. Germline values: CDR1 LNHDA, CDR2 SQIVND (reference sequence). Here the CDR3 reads CASKSRTSGKNIQYF. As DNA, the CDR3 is TGTGCCAGTAAGTCCCGGACTAGCGGCAAAAACATTCAGTACTTC.

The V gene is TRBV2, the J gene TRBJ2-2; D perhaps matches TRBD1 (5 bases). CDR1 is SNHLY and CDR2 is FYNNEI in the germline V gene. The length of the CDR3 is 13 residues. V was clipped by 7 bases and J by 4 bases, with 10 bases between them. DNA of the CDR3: TGTGCCAGCATTCAAGGGGCCACCGGGGAGCTGTTTTTT. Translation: CASIQGATGELFF. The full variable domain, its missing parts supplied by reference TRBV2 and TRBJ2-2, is EPEVTQTPSHQVTQMGQEVILRCVPISNHLYFYWYRQILGQKVEFLVSFYNNEISEKSEIFDDQFSVERPDGSNFTLKIRSTKLEDSAMYFCASIQGATGELFFGEGSRLTVL.

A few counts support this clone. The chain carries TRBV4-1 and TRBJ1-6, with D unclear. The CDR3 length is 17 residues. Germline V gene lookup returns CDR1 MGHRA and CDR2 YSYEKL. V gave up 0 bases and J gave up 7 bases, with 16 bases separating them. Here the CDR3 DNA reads TGCGCCAGCAGCCAAGATGCGGGAATAGGGTGGAATTCACCCCTCCACTTT. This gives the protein CASSQDAGIGWNSPLHF.

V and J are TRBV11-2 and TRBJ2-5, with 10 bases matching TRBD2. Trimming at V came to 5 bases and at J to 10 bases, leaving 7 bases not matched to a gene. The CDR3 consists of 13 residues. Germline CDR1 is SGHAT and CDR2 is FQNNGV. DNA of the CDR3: TGTGCCAGCAGCGGTACTAGCGGGGCTATCCAGTACTTC. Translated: CASSGTSGAIQYF.

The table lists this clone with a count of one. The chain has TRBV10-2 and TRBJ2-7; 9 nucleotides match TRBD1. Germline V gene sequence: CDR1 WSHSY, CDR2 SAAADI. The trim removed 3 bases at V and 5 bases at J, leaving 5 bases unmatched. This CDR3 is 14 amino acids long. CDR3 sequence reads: CASSDRTGAHEQYF. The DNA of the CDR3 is TGCGCCAGCAGTGATAGGACAGGGGCCCACGAGCAGTACTTC.

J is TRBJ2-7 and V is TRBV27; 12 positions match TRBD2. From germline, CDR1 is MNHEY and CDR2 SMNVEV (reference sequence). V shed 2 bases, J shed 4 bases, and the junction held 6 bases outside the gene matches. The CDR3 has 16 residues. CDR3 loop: CASSLALGLAGYEQYF. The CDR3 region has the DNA TGTGCCAGCAGTTTAGCCCTCGGACTAGCGGGGTACGAGCAGTACTTC.

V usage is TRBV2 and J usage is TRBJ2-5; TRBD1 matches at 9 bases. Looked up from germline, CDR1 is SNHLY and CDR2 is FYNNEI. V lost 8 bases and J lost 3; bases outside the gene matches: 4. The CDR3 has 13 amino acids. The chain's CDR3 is CASGGTGKETQYF. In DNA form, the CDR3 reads TGTGCCAGCGGGGGGACAGGGAAAGAGACCCAGTACTTC.

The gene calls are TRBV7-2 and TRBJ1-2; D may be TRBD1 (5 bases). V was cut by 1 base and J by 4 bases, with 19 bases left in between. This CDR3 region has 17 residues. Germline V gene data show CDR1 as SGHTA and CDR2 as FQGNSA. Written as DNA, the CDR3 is TGTGCCAGCAGCTTAGTCGGCCCGTTAGATACAGGCTATGGCTACACCTTC. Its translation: CASSLVGPLDTGYGYTF. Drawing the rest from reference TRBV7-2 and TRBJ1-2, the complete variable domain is GAGVSQSPSNKVTEKGKDVELRCDPISGHTALYWYRQSLGQGLEFLIYFQGNSAPDKSGLPSDRFSAERTGGSVSTLTIQRTQQEDSAVYLCASSLVGPLDTGYGYTFGSGTRLTVV.

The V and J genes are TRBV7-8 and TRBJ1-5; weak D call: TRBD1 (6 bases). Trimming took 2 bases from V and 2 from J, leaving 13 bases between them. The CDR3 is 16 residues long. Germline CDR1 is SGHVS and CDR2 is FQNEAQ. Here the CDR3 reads CASSLRGAQGNQPQHF. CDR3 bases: TGTGCCAGCAGCTTACGGGGGGCCCAAGGCAATCAGCCCCAGCATTTT. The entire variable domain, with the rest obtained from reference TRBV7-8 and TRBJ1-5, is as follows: GAGVSQSPRYKVAKRGQDVALRCDPISGHVSLFWYQQALGQGPEFLTYFQNEAQLDKSGLPSDRFFAERPEGSVSTLKIQRTQQEDSAVYLCASSLRGAQGNQPQHFGDGTRLSIL.

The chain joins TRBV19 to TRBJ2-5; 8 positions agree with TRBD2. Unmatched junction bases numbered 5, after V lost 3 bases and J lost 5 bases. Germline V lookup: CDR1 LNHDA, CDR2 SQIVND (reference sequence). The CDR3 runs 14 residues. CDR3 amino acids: CASSIKAGVETQYF. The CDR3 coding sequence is TGTGCCAGTAGTATCAAAGCGGGGGTGGAGACCCAGTACTTC. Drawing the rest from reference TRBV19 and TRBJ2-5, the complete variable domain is DGGITQSPKYLFRKEGQNVTLSCEQNLNHDAMYWYRQDPGQGLRLIYYSQIVNDFQKGDIAEGYSVSREKKESFPLTVTSAQKNPTAFYLCASSIKAGVETQYFGPGTRLLVL.

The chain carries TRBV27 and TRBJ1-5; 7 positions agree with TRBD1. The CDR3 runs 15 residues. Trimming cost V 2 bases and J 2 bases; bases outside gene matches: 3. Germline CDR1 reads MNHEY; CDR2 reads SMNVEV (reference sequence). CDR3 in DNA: TGTGCCAGCAGTTTAGCCCAGGGGGGCAATCAGCCCCAGCATTTT. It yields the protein CASSLAQGGNQPQHF.

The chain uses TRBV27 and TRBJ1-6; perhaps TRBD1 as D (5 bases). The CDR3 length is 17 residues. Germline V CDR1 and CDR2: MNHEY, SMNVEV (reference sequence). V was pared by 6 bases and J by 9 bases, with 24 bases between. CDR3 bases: TGTGCCAGCAGGGTTGATACGGGACTGAGTGGGATTTCACCCCTCCACTTT. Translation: CASRVDTGLSGISPLHF.

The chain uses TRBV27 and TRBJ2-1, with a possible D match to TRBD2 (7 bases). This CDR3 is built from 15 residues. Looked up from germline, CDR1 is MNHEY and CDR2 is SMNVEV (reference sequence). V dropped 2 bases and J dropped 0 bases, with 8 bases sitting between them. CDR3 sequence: CASSLRGGSYNEQFF. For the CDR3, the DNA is TGTGCCAGCAGTTTAAGGGGGGGCTCCTACAATGAGCAGTTCTTC.

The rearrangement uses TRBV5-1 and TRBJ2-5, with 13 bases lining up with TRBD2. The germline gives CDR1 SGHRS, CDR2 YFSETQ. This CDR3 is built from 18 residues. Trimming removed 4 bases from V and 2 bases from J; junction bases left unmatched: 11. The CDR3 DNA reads TGCGCCAGCAGCCCGGAAACTCCGACTAGCGGGGGGCAAGAGACCCAGTACTTC. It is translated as CASSPETPTSGGQETQYF.

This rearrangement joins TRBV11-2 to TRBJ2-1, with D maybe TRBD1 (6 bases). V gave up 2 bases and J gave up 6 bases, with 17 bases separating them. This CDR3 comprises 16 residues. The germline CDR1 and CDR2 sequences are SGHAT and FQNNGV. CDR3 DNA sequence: TGTGCCAGCAGCTTAAATTGGGGGCAGGGGACCAATGAGCAGTTCTTC. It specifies CASSLNWGQGTNEQFF.